This entry features one TCR beta chain sequence. Clones were read by immunoSEQ multiplex PCR, and TCRdb kept only the in-frame ones, dropping some. The data hold some 160,000 clones, with around 87% observed a single time. This specimen belongs to a study of blood T cell repertoires in COVID-19. The ends were cut back, 5 bases at V and 1 base at J, with 14 bases in the middle. Germline values: CDR1 SGHTA, CDR2 FQGNSA. The length of the CDR3 is 15 residues. The chain has TRBV7-2 and TRBJ2-5; tentative D call: TRBD1 (6 bases). The receptor comes from a woman aged 45-59 years who had recovered from COVID-19. The specimen sequenced was PBMCs or T cells enriched from blood (not recorded which). The CDR3 loop reads CASSPPGHSQETQYF. In DNA, the CDR3 is TGTGCCAGCAGCCCCCCGGGACACAGCCAAGAGACCCAGTACTTC.